The 23 T cell receptor beta chains below were found in one sample sequenced in a study of cytotoxic CD8 clonotypes in ibrutinib-treated CLL. Assay used: immunoSEQ multiplex PCR; TCRdb lists only in-frame clones, some missing. The sample lists 150,000 or so clones; about 79% were seen once. The specimen was PBMCs, collected after 12 months of ibrutinib treatment. The receptors come from a human donor with chronic lymphocytic leukemia.

This clone was seen a single time. The rearrangement uses TRBV27 and TRBJ2-7, with a tentative D call TRBD2 (5 bases). This CDR3 is 12 amino acids long. V was pared by 4 bases and J by 4 bases, with 8 bases between. CDR1 MNHEY and CDR2 SMNVEV come from the germline V gene (reference sequence). For the CDR3, the DNA is TGTGCCAGCAGTTCCGGACTTTACGAGCAGTACTTC. Protein: CASSSGLYEQYF.

This sequence joins TRBV7-9 and TRBJ2-3; 10 positions agree with TRBD2. The CDR3 has 16 amino acids. V dropped 5 bases and J dropped 1; count of bases not matched to a gene: 6. CDR1 is SEHNR, CDR2 FQNEAQ, per germline (reference sequence). This CDR3 reads CASSQVTSGRTDTQYF. The CDR3, as DNA: TGTGCCAGCAGCCAAGTGACTAGCGGGCGCACAGATACGCAGTATTTT.

This clone was counted between two and nine times. This chain links TRBV27 with TRBJ1-2; no clear D. Trimming removed 2 bases at V and 1 base at J, with 8 bases between. Germline CDR1 and CDR2: MNHEY and SMNVEV (reference sequence). This CDR3 has 14 residues. The CDR3 sequence: CASSLHGSNYGYTF. CDR3 nucleotides: TGTGCCAGCAGTTTACATGGGAGTAACTATGGCTACACCTTC.

V is TRBV7-9 and J is TRBJ1-1; D not certain. V was trimmed by 0 bases and J by 3 bases, leaving 14 bases between them. From germline, CDR1 is SEHNR and CDR2 FQNEAQ (reference sequence). The CDR3 is 16 residues long. The CDR3 DNA is TGTGCCAGCAGCTTAGCGTACTATGGGCGGGACACTGAAGCTTTCTTT. It is translated as CASSLAYYGRDTEAFF.

Concerning this clone: This same CDR3 is encoded by further DNA sequences in the sample. The CDR3 coding sequence is TGTGCCAGCAGCCGCGGCAGCCAAGAGACCCAGTACTTC. Translating it yields CASSRGSQETQYF. The rearrangement links TRBV2 to TRBJ2-5; D unresolved. V was cut by 6 bases and J by 1 base, with 9 bases left in between. Germline V CDR1 and CDR2: SNHLY, FYNNEI. CDR3 length: 13 residues.

This rearrangement joins TRBV7-9 to TRBJ2-1; D might be TRBD1 or TRBD2, each matching 5 bases. Germline-derived CDR1 and CDR2 are SEHNR and FQNEAQ (reference sequence). V gave up 6 bases and J gave up 4 bases, with 13 bases separating them. The CDR3 length is 14 residues. The chain's CDR3 is CASRPRDLYNEQFF. The CDR3 DNA reads TGTGCCAGCAGACCCCGGGACCTTTACAATGAGCAGTTCTTC.

J is TRBJ1-5 and V is TRBV4-1; 7 nucleotides line up with TRBD1. Per the germline V gene, CDR1 is MGHRA and CDR2 is YSYEKL. This CDR3 region has 18 residues. V lost 0 bases, J lost 0 bases, and 8 bases stayed unmatched. CDR3 region: CASSQDGQVIYSNQPQHF. CDR3 in DNA: TGCGCCAGCAGCCAAGATGGACAGGTGATCTATAGCAATCAGCCCCAGCATTTT.

The J gene is TRBJ2-3, the V gene TRBV6-6; D is unresolved. This CDR3 spans 11 amino acids. Trimming removed 5 bases from V and 0 bases from J, with 0 bases in between. Germline CDR1 MNHNY, CDR2 SVGAGI (reference sequence). The DNA of the CDR3 is TGTGCCAGCAGTAGCACAGATACGCAGTATTTT. Residues: CASSSTDTQYF.

The chain couples TRBV30 to TRBJ1-2; TRBD1 is a possible D gene (6 bases). This CDR3 is built from 16 residues. Per germline, CDR1 GTSNPN and CDR2 SVGIG (reference sequence). Trimming left V 0 bases short and J 3 bases short, with 17 bases between. The CDR3 reads CAWSVPDRSPYYGYTF. The CDR3 coding sequence is TGTGCCTGGAGTGTACCCGACAGGTCTCCCTACTATGGCTACACCTTC.

The CDR3 sequence: CATRTDSYNEQFF. CDR3 DNA: TGTGCCACCCGGACAGACTCCTACAATGAGCAGTTCTTC. The chain employs TRBV10-3 and TRBJ2-1, with a tentative D call TRBD1 (6 bases). The germline V and J ends were trimmed by 10 bases and 0 bases, with 10 bases remaining between them. The CDR3 has 13 amino acids. In germline, CDR1 is ENHRY, CDR2 SYGVKD.

The table lists this clone with a few counts. The V call is TRBV4-2, the J call TRBJ2-7; 10 nucleotides align to TRBD2. Looked up from germline, CDR1 is LGHNA and CDR2 is YNFKEQ. With 1 base clipped from V and 3 bases from J, the junction kept 3 bases outside the gene matches. This CDR3 spans 15 amino acids. The CDR3 here is CASSQAASGSYEQYF. DNA of the CDR3: TGTGCCAGCAGCCAAGCGGCTAGCGGGAGCTACGAGCAGTACTTC.

This clone was seen only a few times. The rearrangement links TRBV10-3 to TRBJ2-7, with 7 bases that match TRBD1. V was clipped by 6 bases and J by 1 base; unmatched bases: 6. CDR3 size: 14 residues. CDR1 is ENHRY and CDR2 is SYGVKD in the germline V gene. As DNA, the CDR3 is TGTGCCATCAGGGGGGACAGCCCATCCTACGAGCAGTACTTC. Translation: CAIRGDSPSYEQYF.

The CDR3 DNA reads TGTGCCATCAGTGAGTCGATATTCCCGGGACAGGGCTACACTGAAGCTTTCTTT. Protein sequence: CAISESIFPGQGYTEAFF. This rearrangement joins TRBV10-3 to TRBJ1-1, with TRBD1 identical over 9 bases. The junction had 11 bases not matched to a gene; V was cut back by 0 bases and J by 3 bases. This CDR3 has 18 residues. Germline CDR1 reads ENHRY; CDR2 reads SYGVKD.

The chain is built from TRBV2 and TRBJ2-7, with D tentatively TRBD2 (6 bases). V dropped 3 bases and J dropped 0 bases, with 12 bases sitting between them. CDR1 and CDR2 (germline): SNHLY, FYNNEI. The CDR3 is 15 residues long. CDR3 coding DNA: TGTGCCAGCAGTGAGCAGCGGGTGAGCTCCTACGAGCAGTACTTC. It encodes CASSEQRVSSYEQYF. Full variable domain (rest looked up from reference TRBV2 and TRBJ2-7): EPEVTQTPSHQVTQMGQEVILRCVPISNHLYFYWYRQILGQKVEFLVSFYNNEISEKSEIFDDQFSVERPDGSNFTLKIRSTKLEDSAMYFCASSEQRVSSYEQYFGPGTRLTVT.

V gene TRBV6-1 combines with J gene TRBJ2-7, with TRBD2 matching over 9 bases. V was clipped by 5 bases and J by 4 bases; unmatched bases: 6. Germline values: CDR1 MNHNS, CDR2 SASEGT. The CDR3 has 14 residues. CDR3 region: CASSSASGMYEQYF. As DNA, the CDR3 is TGTGCCAGCAGTTCGGCTAGCGGGATGTACGAGCAGTACTTC.

The gene calls are TRBV5-5 and TRBJ2-5; either TRBD1 or TRBD2 may supply D (5 bases each). This CDR3 is 14 amino acids long. The V gene lost 4 bases and the J gene lost 3 bases, with 13 bases spanning the gap. Germline-derived CDR1 and CDR2 are SGHKS and YYEKEE (reference sequence). The CDR3 nucleotides read TGTGCCAGCAGCCCGGGACGTTTCAAAGAGACCCAGTACTTC. Encoded protein: CASSPGRFKETQYF.

This clone was recorded a few times. The chain carries TRBV4-3 and TRBJ1-5; 9 bases are a match to TRBD1. CDR3 length: 15 residues. Germline lookup yields CDR1 LGHNA and CDR2 YSLEER. Trimming took 4 bases from V and 3 from J; bases not matched to a gene: 4. CDR3 in DNA: TGCGCCAGCAGCCCGGACAGGGGTAACAATCAGCCCCAGCATTTT. Its protein product is CASSPDRGNNQPQHF.

V gene TRBV6-6 combines with J gene TRBJ2-7, with a tentative D call TRBD1 (6 bases). Per germline, CDR1 MNHNY and CDR2 SVGAGI (reference sequence). V was cut by 2 bases and J by 6 bases, with 8 bases left in between. The CDR3 is 12 amino acids. The CDR3, as DNA: TGTGCCAGCAGTTACGGCAGGGGCGAGCAGTACTTC. This codes for CASSYGRGEQYF.

This clone was seen more than once but under ten times. V usage is TRBV7-9 and J usage is TRBJ2-7; TRBD2 matches 8 bases. The V gene end was trimmed by 3 bases and the J gene end by 2 bases; junction bases not matched to a gene: 9. The CDR3 length is 16 residues. CDR1 SEHNR and CDR2 FQNEAQ come from the germline V gene (reference sequence). CDR3 sequence: CASSLEPGTSAYEQYF. Here the CDR3 DNA reads TGTGCCAGCAGCTTGGAGCCCGGGACTAGTGCCTACGAGCAGTACTTC.

This chain links TRBV15 with TRBJ2-2, with 8 positions matching TRBD1. This CDR3 comprises 15 residues. Germline assignment: CDR1 LNHNV and CDR2 YYDKDF (reference sequence). V lost 3 bases, J lost 5 bases, and 5 bases stayed unmatched. This CDR3 reads CATSRSRGPTGELFF. The CDR3, as DNA: TGTGCCACCAGCAGGAGCAGGGGGCCGACCGGGGAGCTGTTTTTT.

V usage is TRBV7-8 and J usage is TRBJ2-3; D is undetermined. CDR1 is SGHVS and CDR2 is FQNEAQ in the germline V gene. This CDR3 spans 15 amino acids. The V end was cut by 5 bases, the J end by 3 bases, with 15 bases between. The CDR3 loop is CASSPQWLSTDTQYF. The CDR3, as DNA: TGTGCCAGCAGCCCACAATGGCTTTCTACAGATACGCAGTATTTT.

The chain couples TRBV7-2 to TRBJ1-2; maybe TRBD1 (5 bases). The V end was cut by 5 bases, the J end by 6 bases, with 19 bases between. The CDR3 loop spans 15 amino acids. The germline V gene encodes CDR1 SGHTA and CDR2 FQGNSA. In DNA form, the CDR3 reads TGTGCCAGCAGCGTCGCAGGGAATCTGTACCATGGCTACACCTTC. The encoded protein is CASSVAGNLYHGYTF.

This chain joins TRBV6-4 and TRBJ2-5; perhaps TRBD1 as D (6 bases). Trimming left V 5 bases short and J 7 bases short, with 17 bases between. This CDR3 has 14 amino acids. Germline CDR1 reads MRHNA; CDR2 reads SNTAGT. The CDR3 DNA follows: TGTGCCAGCAGTAACCCGGGTGGGGGCTGGACCCAGTACTTC. Its protein is CASSNPGGGWTQYF.